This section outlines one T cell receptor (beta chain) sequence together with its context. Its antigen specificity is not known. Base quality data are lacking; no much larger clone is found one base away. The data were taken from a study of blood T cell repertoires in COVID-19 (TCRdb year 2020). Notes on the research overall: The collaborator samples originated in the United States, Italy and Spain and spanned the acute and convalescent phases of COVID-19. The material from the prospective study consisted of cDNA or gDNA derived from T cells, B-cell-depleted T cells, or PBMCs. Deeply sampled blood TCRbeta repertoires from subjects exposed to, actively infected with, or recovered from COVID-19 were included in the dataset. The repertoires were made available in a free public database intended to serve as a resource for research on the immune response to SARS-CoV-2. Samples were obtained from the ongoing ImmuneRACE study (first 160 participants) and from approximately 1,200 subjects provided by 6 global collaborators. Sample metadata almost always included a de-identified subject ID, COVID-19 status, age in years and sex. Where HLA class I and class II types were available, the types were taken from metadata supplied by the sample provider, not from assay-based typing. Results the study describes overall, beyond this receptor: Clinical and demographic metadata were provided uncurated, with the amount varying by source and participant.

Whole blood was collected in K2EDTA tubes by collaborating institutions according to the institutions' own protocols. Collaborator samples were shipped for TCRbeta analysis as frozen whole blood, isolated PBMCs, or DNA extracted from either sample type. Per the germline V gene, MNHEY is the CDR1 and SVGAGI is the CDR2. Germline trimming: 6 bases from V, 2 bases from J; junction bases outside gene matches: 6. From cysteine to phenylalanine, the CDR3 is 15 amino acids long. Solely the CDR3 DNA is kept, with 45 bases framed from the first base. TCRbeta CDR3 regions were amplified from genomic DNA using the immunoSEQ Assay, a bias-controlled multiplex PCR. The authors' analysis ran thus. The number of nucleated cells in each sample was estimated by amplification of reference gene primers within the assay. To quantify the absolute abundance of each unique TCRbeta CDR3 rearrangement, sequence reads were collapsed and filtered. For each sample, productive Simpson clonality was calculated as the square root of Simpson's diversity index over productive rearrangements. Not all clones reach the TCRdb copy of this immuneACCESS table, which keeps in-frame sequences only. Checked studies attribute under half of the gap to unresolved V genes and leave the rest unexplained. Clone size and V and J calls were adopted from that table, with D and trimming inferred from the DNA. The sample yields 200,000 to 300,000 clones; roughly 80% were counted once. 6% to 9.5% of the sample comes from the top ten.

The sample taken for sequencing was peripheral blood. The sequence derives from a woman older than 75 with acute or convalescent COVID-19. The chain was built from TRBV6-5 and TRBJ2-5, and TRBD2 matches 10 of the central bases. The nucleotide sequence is TGTGCCAGCAGCCGAAGCGGGGGGGTGCAAGAGACCCAGTACTTC. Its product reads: CASSRSGGVQETQYF.